This TCR beta chain was profiled in a study of Ad26.COV2.S vaccination and SARS-CoV-2 variants. Treatment indicated: roughly 20 received Ad26.COV2.S at low or high dose, single or two shots; several received placebo; per-sample allocation not given. Following the first vaccine or placebo injection, samples were taken on day 63. With V trimmed by 0 bases and J by 3 bases, 0 bases remained unmatched. Germline CDR1 GTSNPN, CDR2 SVGIG (reference sequence). This CDR3 has 13 amino acids. Sequenced by immunoSEQ multiplex PCR; TCRdb stores in-frame clones only, minus some. The sample has some 520,000 clones, roughly nine tenths seen once.

Sequencing used peripheral blood, obtained in a trial of Ad26.COV2.S vaccine versus placebo. The chain employs TRBV30 and TRBJ2-5; 8 nucleotides align to TRBD1. The receptor comes from a person aged 18-65 years who received the Ad26.COV2.S COVID-19 vaccine or a placebo. Here the CDR3 DNA reads TGTGCCTGGAGTGTGACAGGGGAAGAGACCCAGTACTTC. It is translated as CAWSVTGEETQYF. The variable domain in full, completed from reference TRBV30 and TRBJ2-5, reads SQTIHQWPATLVQPVGSPLSLECTVEGTSNPNLYWYRQAAGRGLQLLFYSVGIGQISSEVPQNLSASRPQDRQFILSSKKLLLSDSGFYLCAWSVTGEETQYFGPGTRLLVL.